This T cell receptor (beta chain) was observed in a study of blood T cell repertoires in COVID-19 (TCRdb year 2020). About the study as a whole: The collaborator samples originated in the United States, Italy and Spain and spanned the acute and convalescent phases of COVID-19. Samples came from the ongoing ImmuneRACE study (first 160 participants) plus 1,254 subjects from 6 global collaborators. Subjects who had been exposed to COVID-19, were actively infected with it, or had recovered from it provided the deeply sampled blood TCRbeta repertoires that made up the dataset. The repertoires were released in a freely available public database intended as a resource for research on the immune response to SARS-CoV-2. A de-identified subject ID, COVID-19 status, age in years and sex were almost always included in the sample metadata. The prospective study material was composed of cDNA or gDNA derived from T cells, B-cell-depleted T cells, or PBMCs. Where available, HLA class I and class II types were taken from metadata supplied by the sample provider and were not determined by assay-based typing. The full study reports these points: Clinical and demographic metadata were provided uncurated, with the amount varying by source and participant.

In the prospective study, participants were roughly 18 to 95 years old, resided in about two dozen geographic areas of the United States, and were enrolled through a virtual design. To assign participants to cohorts, the prospective study relied on clinical history that participants themselves reported in a screening survey and a study questionnaire. Exposed participants had been in contact, within 2 weeks of entering the study, with a person who had a PCR-confirmed or clinician-diagnosed case of COVID-19. Each participant in the prospective study had whole blood, serum and a nasopharyngeal or oropharyngeal swab collected by mobile phlebotomists. Additional blood draws and questionnaires over an approximately two-month period could optionally be provided by prospective study participants. Prospective study blood samples were shipped either frozen or at room temperature before DNA extraction. The immunoSEQ Assay, a bias-controlled multiplex PCR, was used to amplify TCRbeta CDR3 regions from genomic DNA. In the paper's pipeline: The number of nucleated cells in each sample was estimated by amplification of reference gene primers within the assay. Sequence reads were collapsed and filtered to measure the absolute abundance of every unique TCRbeta CDR3 rearrangement. Productive Simpson clonality was computed per sample as the square root of Simpson's diversity index over productive rearrangements. Here the immuneACCESS table is served through TCRdb, limited to in-frame sequences with V and J called. Missing clones are a known gap in these copies; in checked studies unresolved V genes cover under half, and the rest lacks a known reason. V and J calls and clone size follow that table, whereas D and trimming were derived from the DNA. The sample table records approximately 220,000 clones; 65% to 90% of these occur just once. About 4% of the sample goes to the ten largest clones.

V was cut back by 7 bases and J by 9 bases, leaving a gap of 16 bases between them. Taken from cysteine to phenylalanine, the CDR3 has 13 residues. The DNA shown is the 39-base CDR3, in frame from base 1. CDR1 SGHVS and CDR2 FQNEAQ are derived from the germline V gene. As regards this clone: The specificity of this receptor is unknown. Base qualities are not recorded, but no much larger clone differs from it by a single base.

Sequencing used PBMCs or T cells enriched from blood (not recorded which). The chain links TRBV7-8 with TRBJ2-1; the D gene is unclear. This TCR was sampled from a woman aged 25 to 39 who had been exposed to COVID-19. CDR3 sequence: CASTTHAQIEQFF. In nucleotide form, the sequence is TGTGCCAGCACCACCCACGCCCAGATTGAGCAGTTCTTC.